These T cell receptor beta chains were read from a single sample in a study of Ad26.COV2.S vaccination and SARS-CoV-2 variants. Sequencing used immunoSEQ multiplex PCR; TCRdb keeps in-frame clones, though not all of them. Seen here are about 480,000 clones, 70% to 90% observed once, and the top ten hold around 13%. The input for sequencing was peripheral blood, taken in a trial of Ad26.COV2.S vaccine versus placebo. These receptors were taken from a person aged 18-60 years who received the Ad26.COV2.S COVID-19 vaccine or a placebo. Both conserved end residues are part of each CDR3. A D gene is named only where the DNA matches it firmly.

v_gene	j_gene	d_gene	CDR3aa	CDR3nt
TRBV27	TRBJ2-2	-	CASSSSLAVLAGELFF	TGTGCCAGCAGTTCCTCGTTAGCGGTCCTCGCCGGGGAGCTGTTTTTT
TRBV5-1	TRBJ1-1	TRBD1	CASSGETGVMNTEAFF	TGCGCCAGCTCTGGAGAGACAGGGGTCATGAACACTGAAGCTTTCTTT
TRBV6-5	TRBJ1-3	-	CASSYGGVPGNTIYF	TGTGCCAGCAGTTACGGGGGAGTACCAGGAAACACCATATATTTT
TRBV9	TRBJ2-1	-	CASSDRDNYNEQFF	TGTGCCAGCAGCGACCGGGACAATTACAATGAGCAGTTCTTC
TRBV11-3	TRBJ1-1	-	CASSLKGNTEAFF	TGTGCCAGCAGCTTGAAGGGGAACACTGAAGCTTTCTTT
TRBV2	TRBJ1-2	-	CASIIGGGTYGYTF	TGTGCCAGCATCATCGGGGGCGGGACCTATGGCTACACCTTC
TRBV4-2	TRBJ2-2	TRBD2	CASSQLLAGGLTGELFF	TGTGCCAGCAGCCAACTACTAGCGGGAGGGTTGACCGGGGAGCTGTTTTTT
TRBV18	TRBJ1-1	-	CASSRTQLLMNTEAFF	TGTGCCAGCTCGCGCACGCAACTTCTCATGAACACTGAAGCTTTCTTT
TRBV5-1	TRBJ1-1	-	CASSLVVSMNTEAFF	TGCGCCAGCAGCTTGGTTGTCAGCATGAACACTGAAGCTTTCTTT
TRBV19	TRBJ2-3	TRBD2	CASSPRGRLAGGTDTQYF	TGTGCCAGTAGCCCGAGGGGGCGGCTAGCGGGGGGCACAGATACGCAGTATTTT
TRBV7-2	TRBJ2-3	-	CASNSEETRFADTQYF	TGTGCCAGCAACAGCGAGGAGACTAGATTTGCAGATACGCAGTATTTT
TRBV7-9	TRBJ2-1	TRBD2	CASSSSLGLADYNEQFF	TGTGCCAGCAGCTCCTCACTGGGACTAGCGGACTACAATGAGCAGTTCTTC
TRBV4-3	TRBJ2-1	-	CASSQAGIRDEQFF	TGCGCCAGCAGCCAAGCGGGGATCAGGGATGAGCAGTTCTTC